The rows below give T cell receptor beta chains drawn from one sample of a study of CD8 T cells in Susac syndrome. One entry per CDR3 protein, called by TCRdb with MiXCR from the immunoSEQ multiplex PCR reads. The sample consists of roughly 88,000 distinct CDR3 sequences, roughly 95% of them appearing once. Input material: CD8+ T cells from PBMCs. Receptors originate from a human donor with Susac syndrome. CDR3s include the opening cysteine and the closing phenylalanine or tryptophan. The order of the fields is CDR3 DNA, CDR3 protein, clone size, J gene, V gene, D gene. The D gene is left open where the match is weak. A clone size is listed for some rows: how often the clone was seen (once, few, many), or a class if it is expanded.

CDR3nt: TGTGCCAGCAGCGTCGGGGCTACATATGGCTACACCTTC
CDR3aa: CASSVGATYGYTF
abundance: -
j_gene: TRBJ1-2
v_gene: TRBV12-3/TRBV12-4
d_gene: -

CDR3nt: TGTGCCATTAGGGTGGGAGATGAGCAGTACTTC
CDR3aa: CAIRVGDEQYF
abundance: -
j_gene: TRBJ2-7
v_gene: TRBV10-3
d_gene: -

CDR3nt: TGCAGTGCTAGGGAATTAGGTACTGAAGCTTTCTTT
CDR3aa: CSARELGTEAFF
abundance: -
j_gene: TRBJ1-1
v_gene: TRBV20-1
d_gene: -

CDR3nt: TGTGCCAGCTCTCAAGGGGGCAATGAGCAGTTCTTC
CDR3aa: CASSQGGNEQFF
abundance: few
j_gene: TRBJ2-1
v_gene: TRBV28
d_gene: -

CDR3nt: TGTGCCAGCAGCGTAGCGGGGGGGTGGGGCAAAAACATTCAGTACTTC
CDR3aa: CASSVAGGWGKNIQYF
abundance: -
j_gene: TRBJ2-4
v_gene: TRBV9
d_gene: TRBD2

CDR3nt: TGTGCCAGCACCCTTTGGAGGGGGGAGGCCGGGGAGCTGTTTTTT
CDR3aa: CASTLWRGEAGELFF
abundance: -
j_gene: TRBJ2-2
v_gene: TRBV12-3/TRBV12-4
d_gene: -

CDR3nt: TGTGCCAGCTCTTGGGAGCGGGAGATAGATGAGCAGTTCTTC
CDR3aa: CASSWEREIDEQFF
abundance: -
j_gene: TRBJ2-1
v_gene: TRBV7-9
d_gene: TRBD2

CDR3nt: TGTGCCTTTTCGCCGGGCTCTGGGGCCAACGTCCTGACTTTC
CDR3aa: CAFSPGSGANVLTF
abundance: -
j_gene: TRBJ2-6
v_gene: TRBV30
d_gene: -

CDR3nt: TGTGCCAGCAGTCAACCTCTGGGGGCAGATACGCAGTATTTT
CDR3aa: CASSQPLGADTQYF
abundance: -
j_gene: TRBJ2-3
v_gene: TRBV28
d_gene: -

CDR3nt: TGCAGTGCTAGTGTCCCGATGGAAAAACAAGAGACCCAGTACTTC
CDR3aa: CSASVPMEKQETQYF
abundance: -
j_gene: TRBJ2-5
v_gene: TRBV20-1
d_gene: -

CDR3nt: TGTGCCAGCAGCCCCGGGGCGAGGGTACACGAGCAGTACTTC
CDR3aa: CASSPGARVHEQYF
abundance: -
j_gene: TRBJ2-7
v_gene: TRBV3-1
d_gene: -